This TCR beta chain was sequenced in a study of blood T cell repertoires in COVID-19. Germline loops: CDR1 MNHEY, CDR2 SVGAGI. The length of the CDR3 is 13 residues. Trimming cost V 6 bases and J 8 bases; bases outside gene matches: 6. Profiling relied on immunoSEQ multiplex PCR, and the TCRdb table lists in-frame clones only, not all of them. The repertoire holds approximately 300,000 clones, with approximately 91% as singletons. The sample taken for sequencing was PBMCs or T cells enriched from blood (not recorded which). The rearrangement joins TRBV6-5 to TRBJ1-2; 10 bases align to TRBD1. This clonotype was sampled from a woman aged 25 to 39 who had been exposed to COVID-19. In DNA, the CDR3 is TGTGCCAGCAGCTGGGACAGGGGTTGGGGCTACACCTTC. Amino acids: CASSWDRGWGYTF.